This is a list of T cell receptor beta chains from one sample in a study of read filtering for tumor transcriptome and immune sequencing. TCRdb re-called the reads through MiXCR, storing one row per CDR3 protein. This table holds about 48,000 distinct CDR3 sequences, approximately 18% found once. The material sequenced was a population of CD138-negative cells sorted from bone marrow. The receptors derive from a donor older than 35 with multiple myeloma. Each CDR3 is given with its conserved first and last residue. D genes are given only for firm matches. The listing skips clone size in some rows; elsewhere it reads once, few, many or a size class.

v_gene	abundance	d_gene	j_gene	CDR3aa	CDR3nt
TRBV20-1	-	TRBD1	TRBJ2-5	CSATGTGETQYF	TGCAGTGCCACTGGGACAGGGGAGACCCAGTACTTC
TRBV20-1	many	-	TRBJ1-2	CSARLQGGYGYTF	TGCAGTGCCAGGCTGCAGGGCGGATATGGCTACACCTTC
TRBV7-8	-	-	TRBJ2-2	CASRRTRDINTGELFF	TGTGCCAGCAGACGCACCCGGGACATCAACACCGGGGAGCTGTTTTTT
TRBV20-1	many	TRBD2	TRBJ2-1	CSARGRETFYNEQFF	TGCAGTGCTAGAGGGCGGGAGACATTCTACAATGAGCAGTTCTTC
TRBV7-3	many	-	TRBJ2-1	CASRAAGNEQFF	TGTGCCAGCAGAGCTGCTGGCAATGAGCAGTTCTTC
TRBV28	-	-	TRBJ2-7	CVSSMPYEQYF	TGTGTCAGCAGTATGCCTTACGAGCAGTACTTC
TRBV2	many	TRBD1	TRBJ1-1	CASSVQGPNTEAFF	TGTGCCAGCAGTGTACAGGGGCCAAACACTGAAGCTTTCTTT
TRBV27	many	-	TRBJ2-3	CASSSRTPSTDTQYF	TGTGCCAGCAGTTCCAGGACCCCTAGCACAGATACGCAGTATTTT
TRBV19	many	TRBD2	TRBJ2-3	CASSIREGDTQYF	TGTGCCAGTAGTATAAGGGAGGGAGATACGCAGTATTTT
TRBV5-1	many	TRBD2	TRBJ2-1	CASSLGLAGGYEQFF	TGCGCCAGCAGCTTGGGACTAGCGGGAGGATACGAGCAGTTCTTC
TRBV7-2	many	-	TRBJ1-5	CASSVQGSNQPQHF	TGTGCCAGCAGCGTACAGGGTAGCAATCAGCCCCAGCATTTT
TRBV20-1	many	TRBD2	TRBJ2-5	CSAREGGAVTQYF	TGCAGTGCTAGAGAGGGAGGGGCGGTGACCCAGTACTTC
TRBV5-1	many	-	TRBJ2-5	CASSLGQTQYF	TGCGCCAGCAGCTTGGGGCAGACCCAGTACTTC
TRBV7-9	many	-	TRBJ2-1	CASSLSSDEQFF	TGTGCCAGCAGCCTTTCGAGCGATGAGCAGTTCTTC
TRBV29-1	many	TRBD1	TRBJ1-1	CSVLDRGRLTEAFF	TGCAGCGTCCTGGACAGGGGGCGACTCACTGAAGCTTTCTTT
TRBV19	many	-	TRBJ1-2	CASSARGSGYTF	TGTGCCAGTAGTGCCCGGGGTAGTGGCTACACCTTC
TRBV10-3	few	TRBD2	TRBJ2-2	CAISETWTSGRARNTGELFF	TGTGCCATCAGTGAGACCTGGACTAGCGGGAGGGCTAGGAACACCGGGGAGCTGTTTTTT
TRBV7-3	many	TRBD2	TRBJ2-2	CASSILAGESGELFF	TGTGCCAGCAGCATACTAGCGGGAGAGTCCGGGGAGCTGTTTTTT
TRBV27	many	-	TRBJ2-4	CASSLRSPLGGKNIQYF	TGTGCCAGCAGTTTAAGATCTCCCCTAGGAGGTAAAAACATTCAGTACTTC
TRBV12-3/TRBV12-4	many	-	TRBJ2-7	CASSFESNYEQYF	TGTGCCAGCAGTTTCGAATCTAACTACGAGCAGTACTTC
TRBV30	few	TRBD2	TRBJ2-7	CAWSVGGSSYEQYF	TGTGCCTGGAGTGTTGGCGGGAGCTCCTACGAGCAGTACTTC
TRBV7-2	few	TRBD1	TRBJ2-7	CASSSTGTASYEQYF	TGTGCCAGCAGCTCCACCGGGACAGCTTCCTACGAGCAGTACTTC
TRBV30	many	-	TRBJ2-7	CAWSQGNEQYF	TGTGCCTGGAGTCAGGGCAACGAGCAGTACTTC
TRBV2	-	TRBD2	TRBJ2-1	CASNTRTSGSGGDQFF	TGTGCCAGCAATACCCGGACTAGCGGGAGTGGGGGTGATCAGTTCTTC
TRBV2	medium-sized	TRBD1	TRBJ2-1	CASSVQGAYNEQFF	TGTGCCAGCAGTGTACAGGGGGCCTACAATGAGCAGTTCTTC
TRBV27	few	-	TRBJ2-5	CASSLSGRVQETQYF	TGTGCCAGCAGTTTATCCGGCAGGGTCCAAGAGACCCAGTACTTC
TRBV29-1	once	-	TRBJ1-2	CSVHRPGANYGYTF	TGCAGCGTTCATCGACCGGGAGCCAACTATGGCTACACCTTC
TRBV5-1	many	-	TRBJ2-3	CASSLDGFPDTQYF	TGCGCCAGCAGCTTGGACGGGTTCCCAGATACGCAGTATTTT
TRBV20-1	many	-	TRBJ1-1	CSARDPLGQGGTEAFF	TGCAGTGCTAGAGACCCACTCGGGCAGGGAGGCACTGAAGCTTTCTTT
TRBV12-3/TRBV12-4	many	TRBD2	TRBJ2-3	CASSFPGLAGLTDTQYF	TGTGCCAGCAGTTTTCCAGGACTAGCGGGACTCACAGATACGCAGTATTTT
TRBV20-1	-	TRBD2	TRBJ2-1	CSAKDRGTGTSGSNEQFF	TGCAGTGCAAAGGACAGGGGGACTGGGACTAGCGGGAGCAATGAGCAGTTCTTC
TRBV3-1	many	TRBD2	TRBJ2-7	CASSPVAGVDEQYF	TGTGCCAGCAGCCCGGTGGCGGGAGTCGACGAGCAGTACTTC
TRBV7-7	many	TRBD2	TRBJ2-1	CASSSPGLGNEQFF	TGTGCTAGCAGCTCGCCGGGACTAGGCAATGAGCAGTTCTTC
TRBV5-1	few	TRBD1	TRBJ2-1	CASNPDRSSYNEQFF	TGCGCCAGCAACCCGGACAGGAGCTCCTACAATGAGCAGTTCTTC
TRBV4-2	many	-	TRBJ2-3	CASSQGLTDTQYF	TGTGCCAGCAGCCAAGGGTTGACGGATACGCAGTATTTT
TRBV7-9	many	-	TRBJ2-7	CASSFSGTEQYF	TGTGCCAGCAGCTTCTCCGGGACCGAGCAGTACTTC
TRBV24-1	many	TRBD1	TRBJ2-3	CATSDLQGDRVQEDTQYF	TGTGCCACCAGTGATTTGCAGGGAGACAGGGTCCAAGAAGATACGCAGTATTTT
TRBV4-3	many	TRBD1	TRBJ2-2	CASSQDLTTGGNTGELFF	TGCGCCAGCAGCCAAGATCTTACTACAGGGGGGAATACCGGGGAGCTGTTTTTT
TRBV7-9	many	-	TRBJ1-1	CASSITGGVGNTEAFF	TGTGCCAGCAGCATTACCGGGGGTGTTGGGAACACTGAAGCTTTCTTT
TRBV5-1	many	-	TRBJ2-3	CASSLERRSADTQYF	TGCGCCAGCAGCTTGGAACGGCGCAGCGCAGATACGCAGTATTTT
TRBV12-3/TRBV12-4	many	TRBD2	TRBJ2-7	CASSLLAGTYEQYF	TGTGCCAGCAGTCTCCTAGCGGGAACCTACGAGCAGTACTTC
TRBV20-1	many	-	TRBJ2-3	CSASQDGTDTQYF	TGCAGTGCTAGCCAGGACGGCACAGATACGCAGTATTTT